The 8 T cell receptor beta chains reported below all come from one sample, sequenced in a study of blood T cell repertoires in COVID-19. The method was immunoSEQ multiplex PCR; TCRdb's version includes in-frame clones alone and lacks a portion of them. The sample shows 100,000 to 150,000 clones, about 85% of them seen only once. What was sequenced was peripheral blood. These receptors came from a man older than 75 with active or convalescent COVID-19.

This clone was seen just once. The CDR3 DNA sequence: TGCGCCAGCAGCTTGGGCTACGGGACAGGGGGTACACCCCTCCACTTT. It encodes CASSLGYGTGGTPLHF. This chain connects TRBV5-1 to TRBJ1-6, with TRBD1 matching over 11 bases. With 0 bases clipped from V and 11 bases from J, the junction kept 7 bases outside the gene matches. Germline CDR1 and CDR2: SGHRS and YFSETQ. The length of the CDR3 is 16 residues. The complete variable domain, with remaining parts taken from reference TRBV5-1 and TRBJ1-6, reads KAGVTQTPRYLIKTRGQQVTLSCSPISGHRSVSWYQQTPGQGLQFLFEYFSETQRNKGNFPGRFSGRQFSNSRSEMNVSTLELGDSALYLCASSLGYGTGGTPLHFGNGTRLTVT.

The chain combines TRBV6-5 with TRBJ2-1; 12 bases map to TRBD2. CDR1 is MNHEY, CDR2 SVGAGI, per germline. The ends lost 4 bases at V and 9 bases at J; junction bases unmatched: 7. The CDR3 is made up of 15 amino acids. The CDR3 DNA reads TGTGCCAGCAGTTTCTCTAGCGGGAGGGCCACTGAGCAGTTCTTC. It translates to CASSFSSGRATEQFF.

The rearrangement uses TRBV6-4 and TRBJ2-1; 10 bases align to TRBD2. The CDR3 consists of 14 residues. V dropped 3 bases and J dropped 8; count of bases not matched to a gene: 4. Looked up from germline, CDR1 is MRHNA and CDR2 is SNTAGT. The CDR3 reads CASSENLAGDEQFF. The CDR3, as DNA: TGTGCCAGCAGTGAAAATCTAGCGGGGGATGAGCAGTTCTTC.

This chain connects TRBV5-1 to TRBJ1-2, with 7 bases aligning to TRBD1. There are 12 residues in the CDR3. Germline V gene data show CDR1 as SGHRS and CDR2 as YFSETQ. Trimming cost V 7 bases and J 4 bases; bases outside gene matches: 4. The chain's CDR3 is CASGGTAYGYTF. CDR3 DNA: TGCGCCAGCGGGGGGACAGCCTATGGCTACACCTTC.

The J gene is TRBJ2-1, the V gene TRBV10-3, with 12 nucleotides matching TRBD2. The ends lost 0 bases at V and 8 bases at J; junction bases unmatched: 8. The V gene's germline CDR1 is ENHRY and CDR2 SYGVKD. There are 17 residues in the CDR3. The CDR3 bases are TGTGCCATCAGTGAGTCCCTACGGACTAGCGGGACGGATGAGCAGTTCTTC. Amino acid sequence: CAISESLRTSGTDEQFF.

V usage is TRBV2 and J usage is TRBJ2-1, with 13 bases fitting TRBD2. Germline assignment: CDR1 SNHLY and CDR2 FYNNEI. V was clipped by 3 bases and J by 6 bases; unmatched bases: 8. CDR3 length: 17 residues. The CDR3 reads CASSDARLAGGLNEQFF. CDR3 bases: TGTGCCAGCAGTGATGCCCGACTAGCGGGAGGTCTCAATGAGCAGTTCTTC.

This clone occurred once. At one end, the junction sequence differs from germline, possibly due to a read error. V gene TRBV7-9 combines with J gene TRBJ2-3; tentative D call: TRBD2 (5 bases). The CDR3 totals 12 residues. CDR1 SEHNR and CDR2 FQNEAQ come from the germline V gene (reference sequence). CDR3 sequence reads: CASSLEDQFGNF. CDR3 bases: TGTGCCAGCAGCTTAGAGGATCAGTTCGGGAATTTT.

To note about this clone: One end of the junction fails to match germline, which may point to a read error. V gene TRBV6-6 combines with J gene TRBJ1-1; tentative D call: TRBD1 (6 bases). Looked up from germline, CDR1 is MNHNY and CDR2 is SVGAGI (reference sequence). The CDR3 consists of 12 residues. The CDR3 sequence is CASSYDPGGRIF. In DNA form, the CDR3 reads TGTGCCAGCAGTTACGATCCGGGGGGGCGGATCTTT.